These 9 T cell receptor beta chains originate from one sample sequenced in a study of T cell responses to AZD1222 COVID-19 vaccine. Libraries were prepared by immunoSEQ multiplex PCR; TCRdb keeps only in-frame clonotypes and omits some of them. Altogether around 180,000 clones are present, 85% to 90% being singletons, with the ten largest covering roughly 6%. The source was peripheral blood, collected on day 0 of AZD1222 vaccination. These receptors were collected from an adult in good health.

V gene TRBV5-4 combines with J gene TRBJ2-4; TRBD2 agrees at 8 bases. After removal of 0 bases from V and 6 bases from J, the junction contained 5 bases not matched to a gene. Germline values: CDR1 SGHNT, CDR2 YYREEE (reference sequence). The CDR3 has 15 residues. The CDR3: CASSLVGLAGNIQYF. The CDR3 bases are TGTGCCAGCAGCTTGGTCGGGCTAGCGGGAAACATTCAGTACTTC.

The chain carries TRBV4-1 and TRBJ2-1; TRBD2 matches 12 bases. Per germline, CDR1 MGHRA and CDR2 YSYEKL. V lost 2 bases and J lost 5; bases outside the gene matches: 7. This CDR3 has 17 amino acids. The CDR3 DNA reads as TGCGCCAGCAGCCAATCTAGCGGGAGGGAGAGAAACAATGAGCAGTTCTTC. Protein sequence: CASSQSSGRERNNEQFF.

The CDR3 here is CASSLDRVYGYTF. CDR3 nucleotide sequence: TGTGCCAGCAGTTTAGACCGCGTCTATGGCTACACCTTC. V and J are TRBV28 and TRBJ1-2; D uncertain. V was clipped by 2 bases and J by 4 bases, with 8 bases between them. Germline values: CDR1 MDHEN, CDR2 SYDVKM. The CDR3 sequence is 13 residues long.

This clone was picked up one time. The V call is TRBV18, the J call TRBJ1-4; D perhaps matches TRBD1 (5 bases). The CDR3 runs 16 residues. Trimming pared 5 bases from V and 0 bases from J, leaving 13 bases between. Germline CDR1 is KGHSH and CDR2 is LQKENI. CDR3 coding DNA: TGTGCCAGCTCATACGACAGTCCCGCAACTAATGAAAAACTGTTTTTT. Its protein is CASSYDSPATNEKLFF. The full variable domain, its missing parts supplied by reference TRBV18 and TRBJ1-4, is NAGVMQNPRHLVRRRGQEARLRCSPMKGHSHVYWYRQLPEEGLKFMVYLQKENIIDESGMPKERFSAEFPKEGPSILRIQQVVRGDSAAYFCASSYDSPATNEKLFFGSGTQLSVL.

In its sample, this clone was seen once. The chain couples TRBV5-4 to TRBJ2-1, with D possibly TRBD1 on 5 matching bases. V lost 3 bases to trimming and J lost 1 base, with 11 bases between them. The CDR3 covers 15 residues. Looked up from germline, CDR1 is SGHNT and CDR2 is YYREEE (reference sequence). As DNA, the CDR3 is TGTGCCAGCAGCTCCCCAGGGAAGTCCTACAATGAGCAGTTCTTC. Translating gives CASSSPGKSYNEQFF.

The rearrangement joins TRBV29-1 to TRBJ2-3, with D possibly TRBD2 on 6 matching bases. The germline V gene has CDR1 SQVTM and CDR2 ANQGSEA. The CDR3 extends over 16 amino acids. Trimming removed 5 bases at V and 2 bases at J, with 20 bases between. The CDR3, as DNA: TGCAGCGTTTACAGACTGTATAGCGGACACACAGATACGCAGTATTTT. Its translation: CSVYRLYSGHTDTQYF.

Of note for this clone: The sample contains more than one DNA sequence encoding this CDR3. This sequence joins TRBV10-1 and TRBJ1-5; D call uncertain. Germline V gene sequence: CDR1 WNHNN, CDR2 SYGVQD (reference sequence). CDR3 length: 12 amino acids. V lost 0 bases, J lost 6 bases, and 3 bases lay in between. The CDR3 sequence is CASSESGQPQHF. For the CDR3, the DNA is TGCGCCAGCAGTGAGTCTGGTCAGCCCCAGCATTTT.

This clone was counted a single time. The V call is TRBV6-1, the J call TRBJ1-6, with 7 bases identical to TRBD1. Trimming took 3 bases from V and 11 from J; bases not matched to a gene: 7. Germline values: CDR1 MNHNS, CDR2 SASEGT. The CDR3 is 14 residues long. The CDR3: CASSDGQGVAPLHF. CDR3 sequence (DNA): TGTGCCAGCAGTGACGGGCAGGGGGTAGCACCCCTCCACTTT.

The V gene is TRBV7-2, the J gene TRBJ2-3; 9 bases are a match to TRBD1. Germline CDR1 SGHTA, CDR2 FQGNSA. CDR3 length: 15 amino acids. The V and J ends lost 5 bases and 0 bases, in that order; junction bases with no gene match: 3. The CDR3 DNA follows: TGTGCCAGCAGCCTAGGACAGGGGAGCACAGATACGCAGTATTTT. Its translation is CASSLGQGSTDTQYF.